The 29 T cell receptor beta chains listed next were all sequenced from one sample in a study of blood T cell repertoires in COVID-19. Some clones are missing from TCRdb's copy, which holds only in-frame ones; the method was immunoSEQ multiplex PCR. The repertoire holds 200,000 to 300,000 clones, with approximately 86% as singletons. The sequenced sample was peripheral blood. Receptors were obtained from a woman aged 60-75 years with COVID-19, enrolled during active disease.

The sample holds a few counts of this clone. This chain connects TRBV7-3 to TRBJ1-5; D remains ambiguous. The germline gives CDR1 SGHTA, CDR2 FQGTGA. V lost 2 bases to trimming and J lost 3 bases, with 5 bases between them. This CDR3 spans 13 amino acids. Here the CDR3 DNA reads TGTGCCAGCAGCTTATATCCCAATCAGCCCCAGCATTTT. This translates into CASSLYPNQPQHF. The full variable domain, completed using reference TRBV7-3 and TRBJ1-5, is GAGVSQTPSNKVTEKGKYVELRCDPISGHTALYWYRQSLGQGPEFLIYFQGTGAADDSGLPNDRFFAVRPEGSVSTLKIQRTERGDSAVYLCASSLYPNQPQHFGDGTRLSIL.

The gene calls are TRBV19 and TRBJ1-1; D might be TRBD1 (5 bases). The CDR3 contains 14 residues. With 7 bases removed from V and 4 bases from J, the gap between germline ends came to 16 bases. Germline loops: CDR1 LNHDA, CDR2 SQIVND (reference sequence). Here the CDR3 reads CASTGGRQFTEAFF. The CDR3 coding sequence is TGTGCCAGTACCGGGGGGAGACAATTCACTGAAGCTTTCTTT.

The gene calls are TRBV3-1 (or the pseudogene TRBV3-2) and TRBJ2-7, with a tentative D call TRBD2 (5 bases). V was trimmed by 4 bases and J by 2 bases, leaving 12 bases between them. This CDR3 comprises 14 residues. Germline CDR1 reads LGHDT; CDR2 reads YNNKEL (reference sequence). For the CDR3, the DNA is TGTGCCAGCAGCCCAAGCGGAAAGACCTACGAGCAGTACTTC. This encodes CASSPSGKTYEQYF.

The rearrangement uses TRBV19 and TRBJ2-1; 9 nucleotides line up with TRBD2. This CDR3 contains 12 residues. Germline CDR1 and CDR2: LNHDA and SQIVND (reference sequence). The trim removed 10 bases at V and 8 bases at J, leaving 6 bases unmatched. In DNA, the CDR3 is TGTGCCACACGGACTAGCGTCGATGAGCAGTTCTTC. This sequence encodes CATRTSVDEQFF.

This chain's CDR3 is CASSIDRPEAFF. In DNA, the CDR3 is TGTGCCAGTAGTATCGACAGGCCTGAAGCTTTCTTT. This chain joins TRBV19 and TRBJ1-1; D might be TRBD1 (6 bases). Per germline, CDR1 LNHDA and CDR2 SQIVND (reference sequence). Trimming stripped 3 bases from V and 6 bases from J, with 8 bases between. CDR3 size: 12 residues.

This CDR3 is CASSLAPRDNSPLHF. The CDR3 coding sequence is TGTGCCAGCAGCTTAGCCCCGAGGGATAATTCACCCCTCCACTTT. This chain uses TRBV13 with TRBJ1-6; D gene unclear. This CDR3 contains 15 residues. V was shortened by 1 base and J by 5 bases, with 9 bases between the two germline ends. Germline assignment: CDR1 PRHDT and CDR2 FYEKMQ (reference sequence). Full variable domain (missing parts from reference TRBV13 and TRBJ1-6): AAGVIQSPRHLIKEKRETATLKCYPIPRHDTVYWYQQGPGQDPQFLISFYEKMQSDKGSIPDRFSAQQFSDYHSELNMSSLELGDSALYFCASSLAPRDNSPLHFGNGTRLTVT.

This sequence joins TRBV7-2 and TRBJ2-1; 7 bases are shared with TRBD2. The V segment lost 3 bases and the J segment 6 bases; nucleotides outside the gene matches: 8. CDR1 is SGHTA, CDR2 FQGNSA, per germline. The CDR3 sequence is 15 residues long. The CDR3 DNA reads as TGTGCCAGCAGCTTTTGGGAGGGAGCGGGCAATGAGCAGTTCTTC. Protein: CASSFWEGAGNEQFF.

The rearrangement joins TRBV6-5 to TRBJ1-2, with TRBD1 matching 8 bases. The germline V gene has CDR1 MNHEY and CDR2 SVGAGI. The length of the CDR3 is 14 residues. Trimming took 2 bases from V and 6 from J; bases not matched to a gene: 5. Written as DNA, the CDR3 is TGTGCCAGCAGTTACCCAGGGGGCGAGAATGGCTACACCTTC. Translating gives CASSYPGGENGYTF.

The chain joins TRBV30 to TRBJ1-3, with a weak D call TRBD1 (6 bases). The germline CDR1 and CDR2 sequences are GTSNPN and SVGIG (reference sequence). CDR3 length: 14 residues. Trimming removed 2 bases at V and 8 bases at J, with 16 bases between. DNA for the CDR3: TGTGCCTGGAGTCTTCAGGGGCCGAGGGACACCATATATTTT. This translates into CAWSLQGPRDTIYF.

The CDR3 nucleotides read TGTGCCAGCAGCGACAGGGTTGTTAATTCACCCCTCCACTTT. Translated, it gives CASSDRVVNSPLHF. The chain combines TRBV9 with TRBJ1-6, with D tentatively TRBD1 (6 bases). The CDR3 covers 14 residues. Germline lookup yields CDR1 SGDLS and CDR2 YYNGEE. V shed 3 bases and J shed 6 bases, with 10 bases lying between them.

The rearrangement uses TRBV27 and TRBJ1-3, with D perhaps matching TRBD1 (6 bases). Germline loops: CDR1 MNHEY, CDR2 SMNVEV (reference sequence). This CDR3 comprises 16 residues. The V and J ends lost 5 bases and 0 bases respectively, with 14 bases between them. CDR3 sequence reads: CASSPLGAVSGNTIYF. The CDR3 DNA reads as TGTGCCAGCAGTCCACTGGGGGCTGTCTCTGGAAACACCATATATTTT.

Points on this clone: Here the CDR3 omits its conserved ending phenylalanine or tryptophan, so a read error is the likely source. The DNA is left out, because the CDR3 cannot be placed on it with certainty; the CDR3 is given as TCRdb lists it. The chain joins TRBV24-1 to TRBJ1-4; TRBD1 was called by the table and not checked on the DNA. Germline V CDR1 and CDR2: KGHDR, SFDVKD. Ends included, the CDR3 has 9 residues. The CDR3 loop reads CATSESTGR.

This chain connects TRBV5-1 to TRBJ1-3; D possibly corresponds to TRBD1 (5 bases). The CDR3 runs 17 residues. The V gene lost 0 bases and the J gene lost 0 bases, with 13 bases spanning the gap. CDR1 is SGHRS and CDR2 is YFSETQ in the germline V gene. The CDR3 region is CASSLGGWEGSGNTIYF. CDR3 coding DNA: TGCGCCAGCAGCTTGGGGGGCTGGGAAGGCTCTGGAAACACCATATATTTT.

The CDR3 DNA reads TGTGCCAGTAGTATGGCAGGGGCGGGCAATGAGCAGTTCTTC. This encodes CASSMAGAGNEQFF. This chain joins TRBV19 and TRBJ2-1, with D possibly being TRBD1 (6 bases). Trimming cost V 3 bases and J 6 bases, with 12 bases left between them. The CDR3 totals 14 residues. Germline V gene lookup returns CDR1 LNHDA and CDR2 SQIVND (reference sequence).

This rearrangement joins TRBV19 to TRBJ2-6; the match to TRBD1 covers 7 bases. Germline V lookup: CDR1 LNHDA, CDR2 SQIVND (reference sequence). V shed 5 bases and J 0 bases; nucleotides not matched to a gene: 4. This CDR3 spans 16 amino acids. CDR3 DNA: TGTGCCAGTAGTGGAGGACAGGCCTCTGGGGCCAACGTCCTGACTTTC. Its protein product is CASSGGQASGANVLTF.

This chain joins TRBV7-2 and TRBJ2-4; possibly TRBD1 for D (5 bases). This CDR3 has 18 amino acids. V was cut by 5 bases and J by 0 bases, with 20 bases left in between. Looked up from germline, CDR1 is SGHTA and CDR2 is FQGNSA. The CDR3: CASSPQYQGPLAKNIQYF. The DNA for the CDR3 is TGTGCCAGCAGCCCCCAATACCAGGGCCCACTAGCCAAAAACATTCAGTACTTC.

The rearrangement uses TRBV3-1 (or the pseudogene TRBV3-2) and TRBJ1-6; no clear D gene. Germline CDR1 is LGHDT and CDR2 is YNNKEL (reference sequence). V lost 1 base and J 10 bases, leaving 8 bases between the germline ends. CDR3 length: 13 residues. The CDR3 spells CASSQVRGSPLHF. CDR3 bases: TGTGCCAGCAGCCAAGTAAGAGGCTCACCCCTCCACTTT.

The V call is TRBV4-1, the J call TRBJ1-5; no definite D call. V lost 6 bases and J lost 2, with 8 bases in between. Looked up from germline, CDR1 is MGHRA and CDR2 is YSYEKL. This CDR3 has 13 amino acids. The CDR3 sequence: CASRSSGNQPQHF. CDR3 sequence (DNA): TGCGCCAGCAGATCCTCCGGCAATCAGCCCCAGCATTTT.

The chain joins TRBV4-1 to TRBJ1-4; D not certain. This CDR3 contains 15 residues. Between the trimmed V and J ends, which lost 4 bases and 5 bases, there was a span of 14 bases. Germline V gives CDR1 MGHRA, CDR2 YSYEKL. In DNA, the CDR3 is TGCGCCAGCAGCCCATTGGGCCACGGAAATGAAAAACTGTTTTTT. Protein sequence: CASSPLGHGNEKLFF.

The chain is built from TRBV29-1 and TRBJ2-3; 7 bases are a match to TRBD2. Per the germline V gene, CDR1 is SQVTM and CDR2 is ANQGSEA. The CDR3 covers 15 residues. V lost 4 bases and J lost 0; bases outside the gene matches: 7. The CDR3: CSVGASGSSTDTQYF. The CDR3 bases are TGCAGCGTTGGGGCTAGCGGTTCGAGCACAGATACGCAGTATTTT.

This clone was detected only a few times. CDR3 residues: CASSFSGSMYEQYF. CDR3 sequence (DNA): TGCGCCAGCAGCTTTAGCGGGAGTATGTACGAGCAGTACTTC. The chain is built from TRBV5-1 and TRBJ2-7; 9 bases align to TRBD2. The trim removed 2 bases at V and 4 bases at J, leaving 4 bases unmatched. There are 14 residues in the CDR3. The germline V gene encodes CDR1 SGHRS and CDR2 YFSETQ.

The gene calls are TRBV2 and TRBJ2-5, with a tentative D call TRBD2 (7 bases). V was shortened by 7 bases and J by 7 bases, with 19 bases between the two germline ends. The germline gives CDR1 SNHLY, CDR2 FYNNEI. The CDR3 is 14 residues long. CDR3 sequence: CASMMLGGRGTQYF. In nucleotides, the CDR3 is TGTGCCAGCATGATGCTCGGGGGGCGCGGGACCCAGTACTTC.

The gene calls are TRBV9 and TRBJ2-7; D might be TRBD2 (6 bases). CDR1 is SGDLS, CDR2 YYNGEE, per germline. Trimming removed 0 bases from V and 6 bases from J, with 10 bases in between. The CDR3 covers 13 residues. The chain's CDR3 is CASSVAGVREQYF. CDR3 nucleotides: TGTGCCAGCAGCGTAGCGGGGGTTCGCGAGCAGTACTTC.

The chain joins TRBV19 to TRBJ2-1; 9 bases align to TRBD2. Germline V gives CDR1 LNHDA, CDR2 SQIVND (reference sequence). Unmatched junction bases numbered 9, after V lost 9 bases and J lost 0 bases. This CDR3 region has 16 residues. The CDR3 loop is CASSISGSLSYNEQFF. CDR3 coding DNA: TGTGCCAGCTCGATTAGCGGGAGCCTCTCCTACAATGAGCAGTTCTTC.

The chain uses TRBV12-3 or TRBV12-4 and TRBJ1-5, with D perhaps matching TRBD1 (5 bases). The CDR3 runs to 13 residues. V gave up 7 bases and J gave up 4 bases, with 11 bases separating them. The CDR3 spells CASNLGANQPQHF. In DNA, the CDR3 is TGTGCCAGCAACCTTGGGGCAAATCAGCCCCAGCATTTT.

This chain links TRBV4-2 with TRBJ2-7; 8 bases agree with TRBD1. The germline gives CDR1 LGHNA, CDR2 YNFKEQ. V shed 4 bases, J shed 3 bases, and the junction held 11 bases outside the gene matches. This CDR3 contains 16 residues. CDR3: CASSPERTGTNYEQYF. The CDR3 DNA is TGTGCCAGCAGCCCAGAGAGGACAGGGACGAACTACGAGCAGTACTTC.

This chain joins TRBV4-3 and TRBJ2-1, with 9 nucleotides matching TRBD1. Losses at the gene ends were 1 base for V and 6 bases for J; bases not matched to a gene: 4. Germline-derived CDR1 and CDR2 are LGHNA and YSLEER. The CDR3 runs to 15 residues. CDR3 region: CASSQVGTGFNEQFF. CDR3 coding DNA: TGCGCCAGCAGCCAAGTGGGGACAGGGTTCAATGAGCAGTTCTTC.

CDR3 protein: CASSPTAGSSYNEQFF. CDR3 DNA sequence: TGTGCCAGCAGCCCGACAGCGGGGAGCTCCTACAATGAGCAGTTCTTC. This rearrangement joins TRBV28 to TRBJ2-1; 7 bases are a match to TRBD2. With 6 bases clipped from V and 0 bases from J, the junction kept 8 bases outside the gene matches. The CDR3 covers 16 residues. Germline V lookup: CDR1 MDHEN, CDR2 SYDVKM.

Here the CDR3 DNA reads TGTGCCTGGAGTTACCGTAGGGGGACTGAAAAACTGTTTTTT. Translating it yields CAWSYRRGTEKLFF. V gene TRBV30 combines with J gene TRBJ1-4, with a weak D call TRBD1 (6 bases). Germline V lookup: CDR1 GTSNPN, CDR2 SVGIG (reference sequence). This CDR3 comprises 14 residues. Trimming stripped 2 bases from V and 7 bases from J, with 14 bases between.